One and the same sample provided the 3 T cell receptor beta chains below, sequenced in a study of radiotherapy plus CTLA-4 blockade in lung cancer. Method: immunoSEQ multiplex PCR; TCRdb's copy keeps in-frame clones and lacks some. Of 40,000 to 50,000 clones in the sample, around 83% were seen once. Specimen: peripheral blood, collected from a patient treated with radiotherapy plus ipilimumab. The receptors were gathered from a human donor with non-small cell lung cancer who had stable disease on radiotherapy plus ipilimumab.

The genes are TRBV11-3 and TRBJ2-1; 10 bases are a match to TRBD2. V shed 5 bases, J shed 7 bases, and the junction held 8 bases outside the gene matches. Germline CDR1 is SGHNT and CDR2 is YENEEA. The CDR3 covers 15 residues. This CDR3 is CASSLGTSDRNEQFF. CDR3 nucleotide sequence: TGTGCCAGCAGCCTAGGGACTAGCGATCGAAATGAGCAGTTCTTC.

CDR3 region: CASATSGVSTDTQYF. The CDR3 region has the DNA TGCGCCAGCGCTACTAGCGGTGTTAGCACAGATACGCAGTATTTT. This rearrangement joins TRBV5-1 to TRBJ2-3; TRBD2 aligns across 8 bases. Germline V gives CDR1 SGHRS, CDR2 YFSETQ. There are 15 residues in the CDR3. The J segment lost 0 bases and the V segment lost 7 bases, leaving 7 bases of the junction unmatched.

The CDR3 loop is CASSGLLAKNIQYF. In nucleotides, the CDR3 is TGTGCCAGCAGCGGACTTCTAGCCAAAAACATTCAGTACTTC. The chain is built from TRBV28 and TRBJ2-4; weak D call: TRBD2 (5 bases). Germline V gene data show CDR1 as MDHEN and CDR2 as SYDVKM. The CDR3 sequence is 14 residues long. V was trimmed by 6 bases and J by 0 bases, leaving 9 bases between them.